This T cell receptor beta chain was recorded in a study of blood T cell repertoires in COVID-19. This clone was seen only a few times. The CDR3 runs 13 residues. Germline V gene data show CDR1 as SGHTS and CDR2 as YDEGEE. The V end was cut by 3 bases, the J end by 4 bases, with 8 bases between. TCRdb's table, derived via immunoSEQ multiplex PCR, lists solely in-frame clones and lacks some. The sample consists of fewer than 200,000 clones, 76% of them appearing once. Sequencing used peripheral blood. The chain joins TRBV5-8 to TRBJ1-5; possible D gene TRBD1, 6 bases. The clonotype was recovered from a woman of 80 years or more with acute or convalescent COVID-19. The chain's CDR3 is CASSYGQNQPQHF. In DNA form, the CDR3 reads TGTGCCAGCAGCTACGGACAGAATCAGCCCCAGCATTTT. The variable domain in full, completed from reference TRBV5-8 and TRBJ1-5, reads EAGVTQSPTHLIKTRGQQATLRCSPISGHTSVYWYQQALGLGLQFLLWYDEGEERNRGNFPPRFSGRQFPNYSSELNVNALELEDSALYLCASSYGQNQPQHFGDGTRLSIL.